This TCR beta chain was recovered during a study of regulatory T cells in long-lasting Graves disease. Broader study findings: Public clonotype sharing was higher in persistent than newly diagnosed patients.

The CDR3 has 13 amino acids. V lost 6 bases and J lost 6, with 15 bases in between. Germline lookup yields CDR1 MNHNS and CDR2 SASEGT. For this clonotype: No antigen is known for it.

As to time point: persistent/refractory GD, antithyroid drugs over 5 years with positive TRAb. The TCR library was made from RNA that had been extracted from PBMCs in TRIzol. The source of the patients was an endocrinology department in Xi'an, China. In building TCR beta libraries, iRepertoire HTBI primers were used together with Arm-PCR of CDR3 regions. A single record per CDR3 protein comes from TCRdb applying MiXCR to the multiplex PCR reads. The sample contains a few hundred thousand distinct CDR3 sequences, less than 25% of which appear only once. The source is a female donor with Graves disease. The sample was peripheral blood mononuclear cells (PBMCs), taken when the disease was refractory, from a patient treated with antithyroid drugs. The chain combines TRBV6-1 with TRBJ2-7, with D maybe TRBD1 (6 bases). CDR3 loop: CASRSGHRGEQYF. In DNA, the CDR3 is TGTGCCAGCAGATCGGGACACCGTGGCGAGCAGTACTTC.